This T cell receptor beta chain was captured by sequencing in a study of Ad26.COV2.S vaccination and SARS-CoV-2 variants. Sample treatment: some 20 received Ad26.COV2.S at low or high dose, single or two shots; a few received placebo; per-sample allocation not given. Samples were taken on day 63 after the first vaccine or placebo injection. Sequenced by immunoSEQ multiplex PCR; TCRdb stores in-frame clones only, minus some. In the table there are 200,000 to 250,000 clones, roughly 88% of which are singletons. Trimming took off 1 base at V and 4 bases at J, with 7 bases between the two ends. Germline CDR1 reads SEHNR; CDR2 reads FQNEAQ (reference sequence). The CDR3 has 13 amino acids.

This clonotype originated in a person aged 18 to 65 who received the Ad26.COV2.S COVID-19 vaccine or a placebo. This chain uses TRBV7-9 with TRBJ2-5; D might be TRBD1 (6 bases). Here the sequenced sample was peripheral blood, taken in a trial of Ad26.COV2.S vaccine versus placebo. CDR3 DNA: TGTGCCAGCAGCTTAGGAGGGGGAGAGACCCAGTACTTC. It specifies CASSLGGGETQYF.